A single sample gave rise to the 9 T cell receptor beta chains below, sequenced in a study of shared clonotypes between healthy human individuals. Method: immunoSEQ multiplex PCR; TCRdb's copy keeps in-frame clones and lacks some. Seen here are some 450,000 clones, 60% to 80% observed once, and the top ten hold more than 10%. Sample: PBMCs. These receptors were collected from a woman between 35 and 50 years old in good health. Some clones in this sample may be carry-over from other donors' samples.

The CDR3 bases are TGTGCCAGCAGCGTACAGGGGGCGGGATACAATGAGCAGTTCTTC. Translating gives CASSVQGAGYNEQFF. The chain carries TRBV7-8 and TRBJ2-1; the match to TRBD1 covers 9 bases. The CDR3 totals 15 residues. Germline CDR1 SGHVS, CDR2 FQNEAQ. V dropped 5 bases and J dropped 4; count of bases not matched to a gene: 6. Combining the CDR3 with reference TRBV7-8 and TRBJ2-1 gives the whole variable domain GAGVSQSPRYKVAKRGQDVALRCDPISGHVSLFWYQQALGQGPEFLTYFQNEAQLDKSGLPSDRFFAERPEGSVSTLKIQRTQQEDSAVYLCASSVQGAGYNEQFFGPGTRLTVL.

The chain uses TRBV30 and TRBJ2-4; 8 bases agree with TRBD1. The V and J ends lost 7 bases and 7 bases, in that order; junction bases with no gene match: 15. This CDR3 comprises 15 residues. CDR1 and CDR2 from the germline V gene are GTSNPN and SVGIG (reference sequence). The CDR3 DNA reads TGTGCCTCCGGGACAGGATTAAGGCCTCCGAACATTCAGTACTTC. Protein product: CASGTGLRPPNIQYF.

This clone was seen more than once but under ten times. This chain joins TRBV27 and TRBJ2-1; 11 positions agree with TRBD2. Germline CDR1 reads MNHEY; CDR2 reads SMNVEV (reference sequence). Trimming cost V 6 bases and J 3 bases; bases outside gene matches: 4. CDR3 size: 15 residues. The chain's CDR3 is CASSSGLAVYNEQFF. Written as DNA, the CDR3 is TGTGCCAGCAGCTCGGGACTAGCGGTCTACAATGAGCAGTTCTTC.

The V and J genes are TRBV5-4 and TRBJ2-1, with D possibly matching TRBD2 (5 bases). Looked up from germline, CDR1 is SGHNT and CDR2 is YYREEE (reference sequence). Trimming cost V 7 bases and J 0 bases, with 14 bases left between them. The CDR3 runs 15 residues. The CDR3 bases are TGTGCCAGCGAGACCAGCGGAACCTCCTACAATGAGCAGTTCTTC. Amino acids: CASETSGTSYNEQFF.

This chain connects TRBV6-5 to TRBJ2-4; no reliable D call. This CDR3 spans 12 amino acids. The germline V gene encodes CDR1 MNHEY and CDR2 SVGAGI. The CDR3 is CGLGFGKNIQYF. The CDR3 bases are TGTGGATTGGGATTTGGGAAAAACATTCAGTACTTC.

As for this clone: At one boundary the junction diverges from the germline segment, which might be a read error. The chain carries TRBV5-4 and TRBJ2-6; 9 bases are shared with TRBD1. The CDR3 totals 17 residues. Germline V gives CDR1 SGHNT, CDR2 YYREEE (reference sequence). In DNA form, the CDR3 reads TGTGCCGGCAGCGGACAGGGGTTCTTCTCTGGGGCCAACGTCCTGACTTTC. This gives the protein CAGSGQGFFSGANVLTF. The entire variable domain, with the rest obtained from reference TRBV5-4 and TRBJ2-6, is as follows: ETGVTQSPTHLIKTRGQQVTLRCSSQSGHNTVSWYQQALGQGPQFIFQYYREEENGRGNFPPRFSGLQFPNYSSELNVNALELDDSALYLCAGSGQGFFSGANVLTFGAGSRLTVL.

V gene TRBV7-9 combines with J gene TRBJ2-7; 7 bases align to TRBD2. This CDR3 region has 15 residues. Trimming at V came to 1 base and at J to 1 base, leaving 4 bases not matched to a gene. Germline V CDR1 and CDR2: SEHNR, FQNEAQ (reference sequence). The CDR3 sequence: CASSLVASGSYEQYF. In nucleotides, the CDR3 is TGTGCCAGCAGCTTAGTGGCTAGCGGTTCCTACGAGCAGTACTTC.

This chain connects TRBV7-2 to TRBJ2-7; 9 positions agree with TRBD1. V lost 4 bases and J lost 2; bases outside the gene matches: 18. Germline assignment: CDR1 SGHTA and CDR2 FQGNSA. CDR3 length equals 19 residues. The CDR3 sequence: CASSYPRGQGITGTYEQYF. DNA for the CDR3: TGTGCCAGCAGCTACCCCCGGGGACAGGGTATAACAGGGACCTACGAGCAGTACTTC.

The rearrangement joins TRBV9 to TRBJ2-2; the D gene is possibly TRBD2 (5 bases). V was clipped by 4 bases and J by 7 bases, with 14 bases between them. Germline CDR1 SGDLS, CDR2 YYNGEE. This CDR3 has 14 amino acids. The CDR3 sequence: CASSRYGIGGELFF. The CDR3 bases are TGTGCCAGCAGCCGGTACGGGATCGGCGGGGAGCTGTTTTTT. The entire variable domain, with the rest obtained from reference TRBV9 and TRBJ2-2, is as follows: DSGVTQTPKHLITATGQRVTLRCSPRSGDLSVYWYQQSLDQGLQFLIQYYNGEERAKGNILERFSAQQFPDLHSELNLSSLELGDSALYFCASSRYGIGGELFFGEGSRLTVL.